The 23 T cell receptor beta chains presented below share a single source sample, sequenced in a study of blood T cell repertoires in COVID-19. TCRdb keeps only in-frame clones here, not all; method: immunoSEQ multiplex PCR. This sample has about 260,000 clones, with approximately 87% found just once. Sequences were obtained from peripheral blood. The source of these receptors is a human donor in a cohort sampled during active COVID-19.

The V and J genes are TRBV7-6 and TRBJ2-6; tentatively, D is TRBD1 (6 bases). The germline V gene encodes CDR1 SGHVS and CDR2 FNYEAQ. V was cut by 4 bases and J by 4 bases, with 20 bases left in between. The CDR3 loop spans 18 amino acids. This CDR3 is CASSSRQSMGAGANVLTF. DNA of the CDR3: TGTGCCAGCAGCTCCCGACAGTCAATGGGGGCCGGGGCCAACGTCCTGACTTTC.

This chain links TRBV7-8 with TRBJ2-5; 11 bases are a match to TRBD2. The length of the CDR3 is 17 residues. Looked up from germline, CDR1 is SGHVS and CDR2 is FQNEAQ. V lost 5 bases to trimming and J lost 1 base; unmatched junction nucleotides: 9. This CDR3 is CASSRSSGRASQETQYF. The CDR3 DNA is TGTGCCAGCAGCCGGAGTAGCGGGAGGGCCTCCCAAGAGACCCAGTACTTC.

The rearrangement joins TRBV19 to TRBJ2-6; D is uncertain. Trimming took 5 bases from V and 0 from J, leaving 8 bases between them. CDR3 length: 15 residues. Germline V gene sequence: CDR1 LNHDA, CDR2 SQIVND (reference sequence). CDR3 DNA sequence: TGTGCCAGTAGTGCATCCAGCTCTGGGGCCAACGTCCTGACTTTC. It specifies CASSASSSGANVLTF. Looking up the rest from reference TRBV19 and TRBJ2-6 gives the full variable domain: DGGITQSPKYLFRKEGQNVTLSCEQNLNHDAMYWYRQDPGQGLRLIYYSQIVNDFQKGDIAEGYSVSREKKESFPLTVTSAQKNPTAFYLCASSASSSGANVLTFGAGSRLTVL.

The J gene is TRBJ1-1, the V gene TRBV14; D is perhaps TRBD1 (5 bases). The germline V gene has CDR1 SGHDN and CDR2 FVKESK. The CDR3 extends over 13 amino acids. V gave up 3 bases and J gave up 1 base, with 6 bases separating them. CDR3 coding DNA: TGTGCCAGCAGCCAGGACACGAACACTGAAGCTTTCTTT. Encoded protein: CASSQDTNTEAFF.

The chain uses TRBV18 and TRBJ2-2; D is unresolved. CDR1 KGHSH and CDR2 LQKENI come from the germline V gene. Trimming took off 1 base at V and 7 bases at J, with 16 bases between the two ends. The CDR3 runs 16 residues. The CDR3 here is CASSPLSSAFNGELFF. The CDR3 DNA reads as TGTGCCAGCTCACCACTGAGTTCTGCGTTTAACGGGGAGCTGTTTTTT.

This clone occurred once. The rearrangement uses TRBV28 and TRBJ2-1; 7 nucleotides agree with TRBD1. V was pared by 8 bases and J by 7 bases, with 8 bases of the junction left unmatched. This CDR3 is 13 amino acids long. Germline V CDR1 and CDR2: MDHEN, SYDVKM. The CDR3 loop is CASGRQGWNEQFF. DNA for the CDR3: TGTGCCAGCGGCCGACAGGGATGGAATGAGCAGTTCTTC.

This rearrangement joins TRBV19 to TRBJ2-3; TRBD2 matches at 10 bases. The CDR3 is made up of 16 amino acids. The V gene's germline CDR1 is LNHDA and CDR2 SQIVND (reference sequence). J was trimmed by 2 bases and V by 4 bases; bases with no gene match: 6. CDR3 residues: CASSTIAGGLTDTQYF. DNA of the CDR3: TGTGCCAGTAGTACCATAGCGGGGGGACTCACAGATACGCAGTATTTT. The complete variable domain, with remaining parts taken from reference TRBV19 and TRBJ2-3, reads DGGITQSPKYLFRKEGQNVTLSCEQNLNHDAMYWYRQDPGQGLRLIYYSQIVNDFQKGDIAEGYSVSREKKESFPLTVTSAQKNPTAFYLCASSTIAGGLTDTQYFGPGTRLTVL.

The table lists this clone with a few counts. The chain links TRBV6-5 to TRBJ1-5; 9 bases map to TRBD1. Germline CDR1 MNHEY, CDR2 SVGAGI. With 6 bases clipped from V and 7 bases from J, the junction kept 7 bases outside the gene matches. The CDR3 has 14 amino acids. CDR3 loop: CASRGTGIHQPQHF. In nucleotides, the CDR3 is TGTGCCAGCAGGGGGACAGGGATCCACCAGCCCCAGCATTTT.

V usage is TRBV9 and J usage is TRBJ2-3; 11 positions match TRBD2. Germline CDR1 and CDR2: SGDLS and YYNGEE. The CDR3 spans 15 residues. V lost 5 bases and J lost 3; bases outside the gene matches: 5. The CDR3 DNA reads TGTGCCAGCAGAGGAACTAGCGGGAGTACAGATACGCAGTATTTT. Its protein product is CASRGTSGSTDTQYF.

The chain carries TRBV4-2 and TRBJ1-3; TRBD1 matches at 8 bases. Trimming at V came to 4 bases and at J to 4 bases, leaving 6 bases not matched to a gene. The CDR3 is 15 amino acids. CDR1 and CDR2 (germline): LGHNA, YNFKEQ. The CDR3 loop is CASSLQQGEGNTIYF. The CDR3 nucleotides are TGTGCCAGCAGCCTGCAACAGGGGGAGGGAAACACCATATATTTT.

This clone was seen a single time. The V call is TRBV19, the J call TRBJ1-2; D uncertain. Between the trimmed V and J ends, which lost 3 bases and 4 bases, there was a span of 21 bases. Germline loops: CDR1 LNHDA, CDR2 SQIVND (reference sequence). The CDR3 length is 17 residues. The DNA for the CDR3 is TGTGCCAGTAGTATGTTCCGAGCCCTACAGAGCCCCTATGGCTACACCTTC. Its translation is CASSMFRALQSPYGYTF.

This clone was detected a few times. This chain links TRBV4-2 with TRBJ2-7, with 9 nucleotides matching TRBD2. Germline-derived CDR1 and CDR2 are LGHNA and YNFKEQ. The V and J ends lost 0 bases and 1 base, in that order; junction bases with no gene match: 4. The CDR3 has 16 amino acids. CDR3 nucleotide sequence: TGTGCCAGCAGCCAAGATCGGCTAGCGGGATCCTACGAGCAGTACTTC. This translates into CASSQDRLAGSYEQYF.

The chain uses TRBV28 and TRBJ1-2; D is unresolved. The CDR3 length is 12 residues. Germline assignment: CDR1 MDHEN and CDR2 SYDVKM. Trimming removed 7 bases at V and 7 bases at J, with 13 bases between. The CDR3 DNA reads as TGTGCCAGCAACACGGGAGAGCGTGGCTACACCTTC. This translates into CASNTGERGYTF.

This clone was detected only once. This rearrangement joins TRBV6-4 to TRBJ2-7, with a tentative D call TRBD2 (6 bases). The germline CDR1 and CDR2 sequences are MRHNA and SNTAGT. The CDR3 covers 14 residues. V gave up 0 bases and J gave up 3 bases, with 9 bases separating them. The CDR3 DNA sequence: TGTGCCAGCAGTGACTCTAGCGGATACTACGAGCAGTACTTC. This translates into CASSDSSGYYEQYF.

This chain connects TRBV6-1 to TRBJ2-3; the match to TRBD1 covers 9 bases. The germline V gene has CDR1 MNHNS and CDR2 SASEGT. The V and J ends lost 2 bases and 5 bases, in that order; junction bases with no gene match: 5. This CDR3 is 15 amino acids long. DNA of the CDR3: TGTGCCAGCAGTGAAAGGGGACAGGGACGAGATACGCAGTATTTT. Its protein product is CASSERGQGRDTQYF.

The rearrangement uses TRBV14 and TRBJ1-2; D is undetermined. This CDR3 has 13 residues. Germline CDR1 is SGHDN and CDR2 is FVKESK. V was clipped by 0 bases and J by 8 bases, with 10 bases between them. CDR3: CASSQDLVKGYTF. The DNA for the CDR3 is TGTGCCAGCAGCCAAGATCTTGTAAAAGGCTACACCTTC.

This clone was seen once. The V gene is TRBV5-4, the J gene TRBJ2-3; TRBD1 matches 7 bases. V lost 0 bases and J lost 5; bases outside the gene matches: 6. Germline V gives CDR1 SGHNT, CDR2 YYREEE (reference sequence). This CDR3 is built from 15 residues. CDR3 nucleotides: TGTGCCAGCAGCTTGGGAAGGGGGCGAGGAGATACGCAGTATTTT. Translating it yields CASSLGRGRGDTQYF.

This clone has a single count. The chain is built from TRBV6-5 and TRBJ2-5, with TRBD2 identical over 8 bases. V was clipped by 4 bases and J by 9 bases; unmatched bases: 1. This CDR3 contains 11 residues. Germline V CDR1 and CDR2: MNHEY, SVGAGI. The CDR3 protein is CASSFGGAQYF. CDR3 in DNA: TGTGCCAGCAGTTTCGGGGGGGCCCAGTACTTC.

The chain has TRBV5-1 and TRBJ2-3; 15 bases agree with TRBD2. The CDR3 is 19 amino acids. V was clipped by 3 bases and J by 4 bases; unmatched bases: 12. The germline V gene has CDR1 SGHRS and CDR2 YFSETQ. CDR3 protein: CASSSRGTSGRSNPDTQYF. CDR3 bases: TGCGCCAGCAGCTCGCGTGGGACTAGCGGGAGGTCTAATCCAGATACGCAGTATTTT.

This chain connects TRBV4-1 to TRBJ2-4; TRBD2 matches at 8 bases. The CDR3 extends over 17 amino acids. Germline V lookup: CDR1 MGHRA, CDR2 YSYEKL. V shed 0 bases, J shed 0 bases, and the junction held 4 bases outside the gene matches. The CDR3 nucleotides are TGCGCCAGCAGCCAAGATCGCCTAGCGGGAGCCAAAAACATTCAGTACTTC. Amino acids: CASSQDRLAGAKNIQYF.

This clone was observed a handful of times. The gene calls are TRBV9 and TRBJ1-4, with D tentatively TRBD1 (6 bases). Trimming took off 4 bases at V and 3 bases at J, with 13 bases between the two ends. The CDR3 sequence is 15 residues long. Germline V gene sequence: CDR1 SGDLS, CDR2 YYNGEE. The DNA for the CDR3 is TGTGCCAGCAGCCCTAGACAGGTCTCTAATGAAAAACTGTTTTTT. Amino acids: CASSPRQVSNEKLFF.

The chain is built from TRBV5-4 and TRBJ2-2; 13 nucleotides agree with TRBD2. V shed 4 bases and J 5 bases; nucleotides not matched to a gene: 8. This CDR3 comprises 17 residues. Germline assignment: CDR1 SGHNT and CDR2 YYREEE (reference sequence). CDR3 in amino acids: CASSKGGTSGATGELFF. CDR3 DNA: TGTGCCAGCAGCAAAGGCGGGACTAGCGGGGCTACCGGGGAGCTGTTTTTT.

The V and J genes are TRBV19 and TRBJ1-1, with 8 bases aligning to TRBD1. This CDR3 is 15 amino acids long. The V gene's germline CDR1 is LNHDA and CDR2 SQIVND (reference sequence). Trimming removed 5 bases from V and 7 bases from J; junction bases left unmatched: 12. In DNA, the CDR3 is TGTGCCAGTAGTCTACGGACAGGGCCCCGGGGTGAAGCTTTCTTT. Translating gives CASSLRTGPRGEAFF.